This record concerns one T cell receptor beta chain sequence. Its target is unknown. The entry originates in a study of blood T cells in healthy people across ages. Combining a sample-barcoded 5' primer with a J-beta primer mix, a second PCR ran for roughly 7 to 12 cycles. Each sample yielded at least 3 million CDR3-containing paired-end reads. MiXCR, applied by TCRdb to the 5' RACE reads, yields one record per CDR3 protein. The sample contains 1.8 million or so distinct CDR3 sequences, approximately 40% of which appear only once. Study results and limitations: The long-lived group displayed more naive CD4+ cells, plus higher diversity, than the aged donors did.

V was pared by 8 bases and J by 2 bases, with 16 bases between. The germline V gene has CDR1 KGHSH and CDR2 LQKENI. This CDR3 is 14 amino acids long. The gene calls are TRBV18 and TRBJ2-7, with D possibly TRBD1 on 6 matching bases. Sequencing was carried out using blood. The source is a human donor in good health. The CDR3 here is CASRTGQFPYEQYF. CDR3 sequence (DNA): TGTGCCAGCCGAACGGGACAATTTCCCTACGAGCAGTACTTC.